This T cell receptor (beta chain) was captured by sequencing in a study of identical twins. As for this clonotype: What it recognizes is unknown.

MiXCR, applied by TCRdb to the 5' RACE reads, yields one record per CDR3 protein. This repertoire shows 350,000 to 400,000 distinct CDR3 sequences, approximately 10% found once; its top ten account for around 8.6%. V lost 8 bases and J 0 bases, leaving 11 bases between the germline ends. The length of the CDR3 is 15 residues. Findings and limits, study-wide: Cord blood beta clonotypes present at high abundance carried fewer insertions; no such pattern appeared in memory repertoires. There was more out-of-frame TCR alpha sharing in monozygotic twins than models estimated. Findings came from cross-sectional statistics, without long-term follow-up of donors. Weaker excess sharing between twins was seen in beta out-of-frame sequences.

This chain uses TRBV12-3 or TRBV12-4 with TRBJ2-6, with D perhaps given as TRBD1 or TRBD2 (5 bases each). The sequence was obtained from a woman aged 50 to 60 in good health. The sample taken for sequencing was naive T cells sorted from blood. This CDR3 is CASGGGHSGANVLTF. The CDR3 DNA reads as TGTGCCAGCGGGGGTGGCCACTCTGGGGCCAACGTCCTGACTTTC.